What follows are 32 T cell receptor beta chains derived from one specimen sequenced in a study of PD-1 blockade in classical Hodgkin lymphoma. Each patient's relapse followed autologous stem cell transplantation, and brentuximab vedotin exposure varied. The assay was immunoSEQ multiplex PCR, and TCRdb's table has in-frame clones only and misses some. The sample lists approximately 100,000 clones; just under 95% were seen once. Sequencing used peripheral blood mononuclear cells (PBMCs), obtained at baseline. All receptors derive from a human donor with classical Hodgkin lymphoma.

This rearrangement joins TRBV7-9 to TRBJ2-6, with 12 bases that match TRBD2. V lost 9 bases, J lost 2 bases, and 5 bases stayed unmatched. There are 16 residues in the CDR3. Germline V lookup: CDR1 SEHNR, CDR2 FQNEAQ (reference sequence). The CDR3 reads CASFLAGGTGANVLTF. The CDR3 DNA reads as TGTGCCAGTTTTCTAGCGGGAGGGACTGGGGCCAACGTCCTGACTTTC. Based on the CDR3 plus reference TRBV7-9 and TRBJ2-6, the full variable domain is DTGVSQNPRHKITKRGQNVTFRCDPISEHNRLYWYRQTLGQGPEFLTYFQNEAQLEKSRLLSDRFSAERPKGSFSTLEIQRTEQGDSAMYLCASFLAGGTGANVLTFGAGSRLTVL.

The V call is TRBV5-4, the J call TRBJ2-4; 9 positions match TRBD1. CDR3 length equals 17 residues. Germline lookup yields CDR1 SGHNT and CDR2 YYREEE (reference sequence). V trimming: 3 bases; J trimming: 3 bases; junction bases outside the gene matches: 10. CDR3 DNA: TGTGCCAGCAGCTCATCCCCGATGGACAGGGGCAAAAACATTCAGTACTTC. Its translation is CASSSSPMDRGKNIQYF.

The J gene is TRBJ2-7, the V gene TRBV29-1, with D possibly TRBD2 on 5 matching bases. The V and J ends lost 0 bases and 3 bases respectively, with 9 bases between them. The germline V gene encodes CDR1 SQVTM and CDR2 ANQGSEA. The CDR3 contains 13 residues. CDR3 residues: CSVEDPRDYEQYF. CDR3 bases: TGCAGCGTTGAAGATCCGAGGGACTACGAGCAGTACTTC.

This clone was found once. The rearrangement uses TRBV25-1 and TRBJ1-2; no clear D. Looked up from germline, CDR1 is MGHDK and CDR2 is SYGVNS. V lost 5 bases to trimming and J lost 2 bases, with 6 bases between them. This CDR3 spans 12 amino acids. This CDR3 is CASSQQNYGYTF. The DNA of the CDR3 is TGTGCCAGCAGTCAGCAAAACTATGGCTACACCTTC.

This clone was recorded a few times. V gene TRBV30 combines with J gene TRBJ1-5; D uncertain. Germline loops: CDR1 GTSNPN, CDR2 SVGIG (reference sequence). The length of the CDR3 is 13 residues. The ends were cut back, 2 bases at V and 4 bases at J, with 9 bases in the middle. The CDR3 DNA sequence: TGTGCCTGGAGTTTATCGGGGAATCAGCCCCAGCATTTT. This translates into CAWSLSGNQPQHF. Full variable domain (rest looked up from reference TRBV30 and TRBJ1-5): SQTIHQWPATLVQPVGSPLSLECTVEGTSNPNLYWYRQAAGRGLQLLFYSVGIGQISSEVPQNLSASRPQDRQFILSSKKLLLSDSGFYLCAWSLSGNQPQHFGDGTRLSIL.

This rearrangement joins TRBV30 to TRBJ2-5; no clear D. The J call is doubtful: the DNA matches TRBJ2-7 better. Germline CDR1 reads GTSNPN; CDR2 reads SVGIG (reference sequence). The CDR3 consists of 12 residues. CDR3 sequence: CAWSPGAYEQYF. The CDR3 DNA reads TGTGCCTGGAGCCCTGGGGCCTACGAGCAGTACTTC.

The chain carries TRBV2 and TRBJ1-5; 7 bases fit TRBD1. J lost 6 bases, V lost 8 bases, and 13 bases had no gene match. Germline assignment: CDR1 SNHLY and CDR2 FYNNEI. The CDR3 length is 15 residues. CDR3 protein: CASGIQGLMTQPQHF. Here the CDR3 DNA reads TGTGCCAGCGGGATACAGGGGTTGATGACTCAGCCCCAGCATTTT.

This chain links TRBV30 with TRBJ2-1; D tentatively fits TRBD1 or TRBD2 (5 bases each). Deletions cut 0 bases from V and 15 bases from J, with 18 bases between. The CDR3 is 13 residues long. Germline CDR1 GTSNPN, CDR2 SVGIG (reference sequence). This CDR3 reads CAWSVPGRERPFF. DNA of the CDR3: TGTGCCTGGAGTGTACCCGGCAGGGAGAGACCGTTCTTC.

The rearrangement uses TRBV28 and TRBJ2-7, with 9 bases aligning to TRBD1. The V gene's germline CDR1 is MDHEN and CDR2 SYDVKM. V shed 5 bases and J 1 base; nucleotides not matched to a gene: 3. CDR3 length: 14 residues. CDR3 nucleotides: TGTGCCAGCAGTGGGACAGGGAGATCCTACGAGCAGTACTTC. Protein sequence: CASSGTGRSYEQYF.

The rearrangement joins TRBV30 to TRBJ1-4; perhaps TRBD1 as D (5 bases). Trimming removed 5 bases at V and 8 bases at J, with 21 bases between. From germline, CDR1 is GTSNPN and CDR2 SVGIG (reference sequence). CDR3 length: 15 residues. CDR3 coding DNA: TGTGCCTGGCGCCCTCCAGGGTCCTTGCCCGAAAAACTGTTTTTT. This codes for CAWRPPGSLPEKLFF.

This chain connects TRBV5-6 to TRBJ1-4; D gene unclear. The CDR3 runs to 12 residues. Deletions cut 0 bases from V and 8 bases from J, with 5 bases between. Germline loops: CDR1 SGHDT, CDR2 YYEEEE. For the CDR3, the DNA is TGTGCCAGCAGCTTGGCAGCGGAAAAACTGTTTTTT. Its translation is CASSLAAEKLFF.

This clone was counted a single time. At one boundary the junction diverges from the germline segment, which might be a read error. This chain links TRBV27 with TRBJ2-7; 9 bases line up with TRBD2. From germline, CDR1 is MNHEY and CDR2 SMNVEV (reference sequence). This CDR3 is built from 12 residues. DNA for the CDR3: TGTGCCAGCAGTTTTCTAGCGGGATCAGTTGTTTTC. Amino acids: CASSFLAGSVVF.

This clone was seen a single time. The same CDR3 can be traced to other DNA sequences in this sample. V is TRBV18 and J is TRBJ1-4; TRBD1 might be the D (6 bases). This CDR3 spans 15 amino acids. Trimming cost V 3 bases and J 0 bases, with 8 bases left between them. The V gene's germline CDR1 is KGHSH and CDR2 LQKENI. CDR3 DNA sequence: TGTGCCAGCTCACCCAGGGGAGCAACTAATGAAAAACTGTTTTTT. The encoded protein is CASSPRGATNEKLFF.

A few counts support this clone. V is TRBV10-1 and J is TRBJ1-1; 10 bases map to TRBD1. Germline V gene lookup returns CDR1 WNHNN and CDR2 SYGVQD (reference sequence). CDR3 size: 13 residues. Trimming took 6 bases from V and 8 from J; bases not matched to a gene: 6. The CDR3, as DNA: TGCGCCAGCAGCCAAAGGACAGGGGGGGAAGCTTTCTTT. As protein: CASSQRTGGEAFF.

The CDR3 DNA reads as TGTGCCAGCAGCCGGCGTTTAGGGACTAGCGGGAGGGGGCAAGAGACCCAGTACTTC. Translation: CASSRRLGTSGRGQETQYF. The V call is TRBV7-9, the J call TRBJ2-5, with 16 bases matching TRBD2. J was trimmed by 2 bases and V by 5 bases; bases with no gene match: 11. Germline CDR1 is SEHNR and CDR2 is FQNEAQ (reference sequence). The CDR3 is 19 amino acids.

This rearrangement joins TRBV5-1 to TRBJ1-6, with 10 bases that match TRBD1. V dropped 0 bases and J dropped 7; count of bases not matched to a gene: 4. The CDR3 loop spans 16 amino acids. The germline CDR1 and CDR2 sequences are SGHRS and YFSETQ. The CDR3 DNA reads as TGCGCCAGCAGCTTGGTCTCGGGACAGGGGAATTCACCCCTCCACTTT. Translated: CASSLVSGQGNSPLHF.

The rearrangement links TRBV6-5 to TRBJ2-1; 11 bases line up with TRBD2. The CDR3 sequence is 15 residues long. The germline gives CDR1 MNHEY, CDR2 SVGAGI. After removal of 2 bases from V and 5 bases from J, the junction contained 2 bases not matched to a gene. The chain's CDR3 is CASSYLAGGNNEQFF. The CDR3 region has the DNA TGTGCCAGCAGTTACCTAGCGGGAGGTAACAATGAGCAGTTCTTC.

The rearrangement links TRBV7-2 to TRBJ2-3; tentative D call: TRBD1 (6 bases). Between the trimmed V and J ends, which lost 0 bases and 2 bases, there was a span of 12 bases. The CDR3 covers 16 residues. Germline V gene lookup returns CDR1 SGHTA and CDR2 FQGNSA. The CDR3 spells CASSLATGSPTDTQYF. CDR3 nucleotides: TGTGCCAGCAGCTTAGCGACAGGCTCCCCCACAGATACGCAGTATTTT.

The gene calls are TRBV7-8 and TRBJ2-7; D not resolved. Per the germline V gene, CDR1 is SGHVS and CDR2 is FQNEAQ. V dropped 5 bases and J dropped 3 bases, with 11 bases sitting between them. This CDR3 spans 13 amino acids. CDR3 region: CASSLDTFYEQYF. Written as DNA, the CDR3 is TGTGCCAGCAGCCTCGACACCTTCTACGAGCAGTACTTC.

The chain has TRBV7-3 and TRBJ2-2; TRBD2 matches at 9 bases. Germline CDR1 and CDR2: SGHTA and FQGTGA. CDR3 size: 17 residues. Germline trimming cut 5 bases from V and 1 base from J; bases unmatched to any gene: 8. CDR3 loop: CASSPWGGRENTGELFF. The CDR3 nucleotides read TGTGCCAGCAGCCCCTGGGGCGGGAGGGAGAACACCGGGGAGCTGTTTTTT.

V is TRBV28 and J is TRBJ2-7; 7 bases match TRBD1. Germline trimming cut 2 bases from V and 4 bases from J; bases unmatched to any gene: 2. Looked up from germline, CDR1 is MDHEN and CDR2 is SYDVKM. The CDR3 sequence is 13 residues long. CDR3 sequence: CASSLGTEYEQYF. CDR3 bases: TGTGCCAGCAGTTTAGGGACAGAATACGAGCAGTACTTC. The variable domain in full, completed from reference TRBV28 and TRBJ2-7, reads DVKVTQSSRYLVKRTGEKVFLECVQDMDHENMFWYRQDPGLGLRLIYFSYDVKMKEKGDIPEGYSVSREKKERFSLILESASTNQTSMYLCASSLGTEYEQYFGPGTRLTVT.

In nucleotides, the CDR3 is TGTGCCAGCAAGAGTTACGGGAGGGGATACGAGCAGTACTTC. Translating it yields CASKSYGRGYEQYF. The chain has TRBV5-4 and TRBJ2-5; 8 bases line up with TRBD2. The closer fit of TRBJ2-7 to the DNA end suggests the J call may be wrong. CDR1 is SGHNT, CDR2 YYREEE, per germline (reference sequence). CDR3 length: 14 amino acids.

The gene calls are TRBV6-5 and TRBJ2-3, with 9 bases fitting TRBD2. V trimming: 6 bases; J trimming: 2 bases; junction bases outside the gene matches: 6. The CDR3 runs 15 residues. Germline-derived CDR1 and CDR2 are MNHEY and SVGAGI. CDR3 nucleotides: TGTGCCAGCAGATATAGCGGGAGCCCCACAGATACGCAGTATTTT. Translated: CASRYSGSPTDTQYF.

The V call is TRBV2, the J call TRBJ2-2; 8 bases are a match to TRBD1. The CDR3 is 16 residues long. J gave up 6 bases and V 3 bases, and 9 bases lay outside the gene matches. CDR1 SNHLY and CDR2 FYNNEI come from the germline V gene. This CDR3 reads CASSEAGGRTAGELFF. The CDR3 bases are TGTGCCAGCAGTGAGGCAGGGGGCAGAACGGCCGGGGAGCTGTTTTTT. Drawing the rest from reference TRBV2 and TRBJ2-2, the complete variable domain is EPEVTQTPSHQVTQMGQEVILRCVPISNHLYFYWYRQILGQKVEFLVSFYNNEISEKSEIFDDQFSVERPDGSNFTLKIRSTKLEDSAMYFCASSEAGGRTAGELFFGEGSRLTVL.

The chain combines TRBV19 with TRBJ2-1; 7 nucleotides line up with TRBD1. V shed 3 bases and J 4 bases; nucleotides not matched to a gene: 0. Germline V CDR1 and CDR2: LNHDA, SQIVND (reference sequence). This CDR3 region has 13 residues. The CDR3 nucleotides are TGTGCCAGTAGTATGGGACAGTACAATGAGCAGTTCTTC. Translation: CASSMGQYNEQFF.

A note on this clone: This sample includes further DNA sequences coding for the same CDR3. The chain combines TRBV19 with TRBJ1-1; 8 bases line up with TRBD1. Germline V gene lookup returns CDR1 LNHDA and CDR2 SQIVND (reference sequence). Trimming at V came to 3 bases and at J to 4 bases, leaving 4 bases not matched to a gene. This CDR3 is 14 amino acids long. The CDR3 spells CASSIGQGITEAFF. The CDR3 DNA sequence: TGTGCCAGTAGTATCGGACAGGGTATCACTGAAGCTTTCTTT.

The chain is built from TRBV5-1 and TRBJ2-2, with TRBD2 matching 7 bases. The CDR3 length is 16 residues. V lost 0 bases and J lost 4; bases outside the gene matches: 6. Germline CDR1 SGHRS, CDR2 YFSETQ. This CDR3 is CASSLAPGGITGELFF. In DNA, the CDR3 is TGCGCCAGCAGCTTGGCCCCGGGAGGCATCACCGGGGAGCTGTTTTTT.

This chain joins TRBV11-3 and TRBJ2-7; 10 nucleotides line up with TRBD1. The CDR3 spans 15 residues. The junction had 8 bases not matched to a gene; V was cut back by 5 bases and J by 4 bases. Germline lookup yields CDR1 SGHNT and CDR2 YENEEA. This chain's CDR3 is CASSHRQGADYEQYF. The CDR3 nucleotides are TGTGCCAGCAGCCACAGACAGGGGGCGGATTACGAGCAGTACTTC.

This clone was counted only a few times. V gene TRBV6-4 combines with J gene TRBJ2-2; D possibly matches TRBD1 or TRBD2 (5 bases each). Trimming removed 6 bases at V and 4 bases at J, with 9 bases between. Per the germline V gene, CDR1 is MRHNA and CDR2 is SNTAGT. CDR3 size: 13 residues. The CDR3: CASRRDGTGELFF. The CDR3 nucleotides are TGTGCCAGCAGAAGGGACGGCACCGGGGAGCTGTTTTTT.

The genes are TRBV6-5 and TRBJ2-7; no reliable D call. The germline gives CDR1 MNHEY, CDR2 SVGAGI. CDR3 size: 13 residues. Trimming removed 2 bases at V and 6 bases at J, with 11 bases between. DNA of the CDR3: TGTGCCAGCAGTTACCGGCCGGACCTCGAGCAGTACTTC. This sequence encodes CASSYRPDLEQYF.

The CDR3 spells CASLTPNPYEQYF. The CDR3 DNA reads as TGTGCCAGCCTAACCCCTAACCCCTACGAGCAGTACTTC. V is TRBV14 and J is TRBJ2-7; D unresolved. V was shortened by 8 bases and J by 2 bases, with 13 bases between the two germline ends. This CDR3 has 13 residues. Per the germline V gene, CDR1 is SGHDN and CDR2 is FVKESK.

V is TRBV21-1 and J is TRBJ2-2; the D call TRBD1 from the table was never checked on the DNA. TRBV21-1 constitutes a pseudogene. The CDR3 has 16 amino acids. The CDR3 sequence is CASSKLNDRVTGELFF. The CDR3, as DNA: TGTGCCAGCAGCAAACTAAACGACAGGGTAACCGGGGAGCTGTTTTTT.